This T cell receptor beta chain comes out of a study of blood T cell repertoires in COVID-19. Germline-derived CDR1 and CDR2 are MNHEY and SVGAGI. The V and J ends lost 6 bases and 1 base, in that order; junction bases with no gene match: 6. The CDR3 consists of 15 residues. In the authors' methods: The assay estimated nucleated cells by amplifying reference gene primers. Clones were read by immunoSEQ multiplex PCR, and TCRdb kept only the in-frame ones, dropping some. V and J calls plus clone size are reproduced from that table; the DNA served to infer D and trimming. The sample includes around 130,000 clones, approximately 80% of them seen just once.

This TCR was recovered from a woman aged 60-75 years with acute or convalescent COVID-19. The rearrangement uses TRBV6-5 and TRBJ1-1; TRBD1 matches at 9 bases. Sample: peripheral blood. The CDR3 DNA follows: TGTGCCAGCAGGCGACAGGGGGGACGGAACACTGAAGCTTTCTTT. Protein product: CASRRQGGRNTEAFF.